Sequencing of this T cell receptor (beta chain) was carried out in a study of identical twins (dated by TCRdb to the mid-2010s). Notes on the research overall: The study deep-sequenced TCR alpha and beta repertoires from monozygotic twins, unrelated adults of various ages and cord blood to test whether fetal clonotypes persist. To rule out contamination, replicate twin experiments were performed at different times with different library preparation protocols.

About this clonotype: No cognate antigen has been identified for it. No per-base quality is available; no much larger clone lies one base away.

The library was made by 5' RACE. TCRdb lists the instrument as Illumina HiSeq 2000. Template switching added a universal primer binding site, and the final cDNA carried a unique molecular identifier that allowed TCR cDNA molecules to be counted accurately. Specific primers in the conserved constant-segment region were used to synthesize first-strand cDNA for the TCR alpha and beta chains. To control for contamination, every cDNA library was double barcoded, receiving both a SMART-Mk sample barcode and Illumina barcodes. Two successive PCR steps introduced TruSeq adapter sequences along with Illumina sample barcodes. The TCR alpha and beta cDNA libraries were sequenced on the Illumina HiSeq platform using custom primers. The paper's data handling went like this. Unique molecular identifiers were extracted from raw reads with MiGEC, and CDR3 positions were determined with MiXCR. Recombination models were inferred per individual with the repgenHMM and IGoR tools using an EM algorithm. The analysis of shared clonotypes was done with the tcR package in R, with sharing normalized by the product of cloneset sizes. To study raw recombination free of thymic and clonal selection effects, out-of-frame nonproductive sequences were analyzed. TCRdb trimmed public reads at Q25 via fastp, called clones via MiXCR and kept in-frame beta chains. Rows with a matching CDR3 protein are joined into one entry that keeps the most common DNA and genes. What appears here as the V and J calls and clone size reflects TCRdb's work, not the paper's. Here the sample has 450,000 to 500,000 distinct CDR3 sequences; roughly 13% occur a single time. Approximately 0.9% of the sample is taken by the ten largest.

Every donor in the study was a healthy Caucasian. Three pairs of female monozygotic twins, all aged roughly 18 to 29 years, were included in the twin cohort. Positive isolation kits from Invitrogen were used to isolate the CD4+ and CD8+ T cell populations. Overall study outcomes, separate from this receptor: Compared with coincidental sharing between unrelated individuals, an excess of low generation-probability sequences was observed among out-of-frame TCR alpha sequences shared between twins. Out-of-frame TCR alpha sharing in monozygotic twins was systematically underestimated by recombination models, whereas sharing between unrelated individuals was in agreement with the recombination models. Fewer insertions were carried by abundant cord blood beta clonotypes, a similar but weaker trend appeared in young adult naive repertoires, and no such trend appeared in memory repertoires. Because the same donors could not be followed over many years, the conclusions depended on cross-sectional statistical analysis. Invariant T cells such as MAIT and iNKT could partly confound zero-insertion analyses, although diverse VJ usage argued against such confounding for most clonotypes. Excess twin sharing in beta out-of-frame sequences was weaker because fewer shared sequences lowered the signal-to-noise ratio.

This sample was also put to use in a study of yellow fever vaccine responses in identical twins. The second study's authors report: According to the authors, the vaccine-induced T cell response in identical twins seemed to be partly convergent and partly specific to each individual. Focusing on identical twins, the study followed the T cell clones that responded to the vaccine, and did so with precision.

The specimen was CD4+ T cells sorted from blood. This TCR was recovered from a woman younger than 30 in good health.

The nucleotides are TGTGCCAGCAGCTTCCTTACAATGGCGGTCGGGGAGCTGTTTTTT. It encodes CASSFLTMAVGELFF. This chain is built from TRBV7-8 and TRBJ2-2; there is no confident call for the D gene. The CDR3 starts with the cysteine, ends with the phenylalanine, and has 15 residues. The only DNA kept is the CDR3, 45 bases in frame from the first base. A distance of 15 bases separates the germline ends of V and J, which lose 3 bases and 7 bases respectively. CDR1 is given as SGHVS and CDR2 as FQNEAQ, both from the germline V gene.